One and the same sample provided the 6 T cell receptor beta chains below, sequenced in a study of CD8 T cells in cerebrospinal fluid in Alzheimer's disease. TCRdb re-analyzed the 10x single-cell sequencing reads; it lists each CDR3 protein once, without DNA. This sample's table reports more than 1,000 distinct CDR3 sequences. Sequences were obtained from cerebrospinal fluid. The receptors come from a human donor in good health.

This clonotype registers large by frequency. The CDR3 loop is CSARDLTSGDTQYF. The chain employs TRBV20-1 and TRBJ2-3. The CDR3 is 14 residues long. CDR1 and CDR2 (germline): DFQATT, SNEGSKA (reference sequence).

The CDR3 spells CAWSRGDWGNSPLHF. This chain connects TRBV30 to TRBJ1-6; TCRdb returns TRBD1, unconfirmable since there is no DNA. CDR1 is GTSNPN and CDR2 is SVGIG in the germline V gene (reference sequence). The CDR3 extends over 15 amino acids.

This clonotype is medium-sized by frequency. This chain uses TRBV5-6 with TRBJ1-5. Germline values: CDR1 SGHDT, CDR2 YYEEEE. The CDR3 loop spans 14 amino acids. The CDR3 sequence: CASSLTGNDQPQHF.

This clonotype is labeled medium-sized (0.01 to 0.1%) based on frequency. The J gene is TRBJ2-7, the V gene TRBV6-2 or TRBV6-3; TCRdb proposes TRBD2, but this gene call is untestable without DNA. Per germline, CDR1 MNHEY and CDR2 SVGEGT. This CDR3 has 16 amino acids. The CDR3 sequence: CASSSSLRGAYYEQYF.

This clonotype is deemed medium-sized by its frequency. The chain recombines TRBV5-5 with TRBJ2-5; TCRdb outputs TRBD1, but without DNA this stays unchecked. CDR1 SGHKS and CDR2 YYEKEE come from the germline V gene (reference sequence). The CDR3 has 13 amino acids. The chain's CDR3 is CASSLGWGQTQYF.

This clonotype is deemed medium-sized by its frequency. CDR3 sequence: CASSLQGWGGETQYF. The chain carries TRBV7-2 and TRBJ2-5; the D call of TRBD2 rests on TCRdb alone, since no DNA is present to check it. Per germline, CDR1 SGHTA and CDR2 FQGNSA. The CDR3 spans 15 residues.